This T cell receptor beta chain was sequenced during a study of beta chain features in type 1 diabetes. Overall study findings and caveats: Within each of all four CD4+ subsets, Type 1 diabetes patients had TCRB CDR3s that were moderately but significantly shorter. Shorter templates might be favored by PCR, equally in patients and controls. A greater similarity of naive, central memory and Treg TCRB repertoires was seen among patients than among healthy donors.

Using CD45RO/CCR7/CD25/CD127/CD95/CD27, CD4+ naive, central memory, regulatory and stem cell-like memory cells were sorted. This CDR3 contains 15 residues. The germline CDR1 and CDR2 sequences are SGHTA and FQGNSA. Trimming removed 3 bases from V and 2 bases from J, with 11 bases in between. Since all of the isolated RNA was reverse transcribed, expressed TCRB transcripts were what got sequenced. Clones were sequenced by immunoSEQ multiplex PCR, and TCRdb holds only the in-frame ones, with some missing. Counted here are a few hundred thousand clones, 15% occurring once; the ten biggest clones make up 0.015% to 0.017%. With respect to this clone: Its cognate antigen is unknown.

The chain carries TRBV7-2 and TRBJ1-3; TRBD1 is a possible D gene (6 bases). Sequenced input: naive CD4+ T cells from blood. This receptor was taken from a man between 18 and 35 years old with type 1 diabetes. For the CDR3, the DNA is TGTGCCAGCAGCTTCCCAGGGGTCGCTGGAAACACCATATATTTT. Its protein is CASSFPGVAGNTIYF.